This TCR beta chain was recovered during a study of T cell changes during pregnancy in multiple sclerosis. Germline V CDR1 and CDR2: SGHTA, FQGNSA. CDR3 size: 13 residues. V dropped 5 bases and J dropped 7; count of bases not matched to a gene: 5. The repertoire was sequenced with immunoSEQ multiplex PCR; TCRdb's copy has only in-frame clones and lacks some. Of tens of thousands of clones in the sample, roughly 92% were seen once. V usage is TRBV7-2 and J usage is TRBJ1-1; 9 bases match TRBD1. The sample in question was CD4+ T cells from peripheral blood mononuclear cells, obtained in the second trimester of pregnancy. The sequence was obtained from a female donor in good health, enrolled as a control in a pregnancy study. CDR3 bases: TGTGCCAGCAGCATGGACAGGGGCGGTGAAGCTTTCTTT. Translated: CASSMDRGGEAFF.